Below, 17 T cell receptor beta chains from the same sample are listed, as sequenced in a study of molecular identifiers for immune sequencing clone quantification. TCRdb itself ran the PCR reads through MiXCR, one entry per CDR3 protein. The sample yields some 320,000 distinct CDR3 sequences, 24% seen once. Sequencing was done on a sample of naive CD8+ T cells from blood, with Jurkat cell RNA spiked in. Regarding subset: FACS-sorted CD8+CD4-CCR7+CD45RA+ naive T cells. All receptors derive from a human donor in good health. Some libraries in this study had Jurkat cell RNA spiked in.

The chain uses TRBV2 and TRBJ2-3, with D tentatively TRBD2 (5 bases). The CDR3 has 15 amino acids. The germline V gene has CDR1 SNHLY and CDR2 FYNNEI. Trimming took 7 bases from V and 6 from J, leaving 20 bases between them. The chain's CDR3 is CASKGVLPQADTQYF. As DNA, the CDR3 is TGTGCCAGCAAGGGAGTACTCCCGCAAGCGGATACGCAGTATTTT.

The chain recombines TRBV28 with TRBJ1-3; D gene unclear. Trimming took 3 bases from V and 8 from J, leaving 11 bases between them. Per germline, CDR1 MDHEN and CDR2 SYDVKM. The CDR3 contains 13 residues. CDR3 in DNA: TGTGCCAGCAGTTTGGGCGGGCAGGACACCATATATTTT. As protein: CASSLGGQDTIYF. Full variable domain (rest looked up from reference TRBV28 and TRBJ1-3): DVKVTQSSRYLVKRTGEKVFLECVQDMDHENMFWYRQDPGLGLRLIYFSYDVKMKEKGDIPEGYSVSREKKERFSLILESASTNQTSMYLCASSLGGQDTIYFGEGSWLTVV.

The rearrangement uses TRBV3-1 and TRBJ2-7; the D is unclear. V was shortened by 0 bases and J by 4 bases, with 10 bases between the two germline ends. CDR1 LGHDT and CDR2 YNNKEL come from the germline V gene (reference sequence). The CDR3 is made up of 14 amino acids. CDR3: CASSQDPVSYEQYF. For the CDR3, the DNA is TGTGCCAGCAGCCAAGATCCGGTGTCGTACGAGCAGTACTTC.

The chain links TRBV11-3 to TRBJ2-1; D is perhaps TRBD2 (6 bases). V was pared by 4 bases and J by 2 bases, with 12 bases between. The CDR3 consists of 15 residues. Germline CDR1 SGHNT, CDR2 YENEEA. This chain's CDR3 is CASSSGRTAYNEQFF. The CDR3 nucleotides read TGTGCCAGCAGCTCCGGGAGAACGGCCTACAATGAGCAGTTCTTC.

About this clonotype itself: At one end, the junction sequence differs from germline, possibly due to a read error. The chain employs TRBV18 and TRBJ2-5; 7 nucleotides agree with TRBD1. Germline lookup yields CDR1 KGHSH and CDR2 LQKENI. This CDR3 contains 15 residues. The CDR3 sequence is CASPPPGQIQETQYF. DNA of the CDR3: TGTGCCAGCCCACCCCCGGGACAGATCCAAGAGACCCAGTACTTC. Full variable domain (remainder filled in from reference TRBV18 and TRBJ2-5): NAGVMQNPRHLVRRRGQEARLRCSPMKGHSHVYWYRQLPEEGLKFMVYLQKENIIDESGMPKERFSAEFPKEGPSILRIQQVVRGDSAAYFCASPPPGQIQETQYFGPGTRLLVL.

This chain links TRBV2 with TRBJ1-2, with a weak D call TRBD1 (6 bases). The CDR3 is 15 residues long. Deletions cut 9 bases from V and 0 bases from J, with 17 bases between. Germline-derived CDR1 and CDR2 are SNHLY and FYNNEI. CDR3 nucleotide sequence: TGTGCCAGTCAAGGACAGCAAAGATCTAACTATGGCTACACCTTC. This translates into CASQGQQRSNYGYTF.

There are a few counts of this clonotype. The chain employs TRBV30 and TRBJ2-3, with D uncertain. The germline gives CDR1 GTSNPN, CDR2 SVGIG (reference sequence). V was shortened by 2 bases and J by 0 bases, with 3 bases between the two germline ends. The CDR3 runs 12 residues. DNA of the CDR3: TGTGCCTGGAGTCGGAGCACAGATACGCAGTATTTT. Amino acids: CAWSRSTDTQYF.

The chain links TRBV28 to TRBJ2-7; D may correspond to TRBD1 or TRBD2 (5 bases each). The CDR3 runs 15 residues. Germline values: CDR1 MDHEN, CDR2 SYDVKM. The germline V and J ends were trimmed by 8 bases and 0 bases, with 17 bases remaining between them. The CDR3 region has the DNA TGTGCCAGCGACTCCCGGGACCAATACTCCTACGAGCAGTACTTC. It translates to CASDSRDQYSYEQYF.

The rearrangement joins TRBV2 to TRBJ1-4; unclear D gene. The CDR3 totals 14 residues. Per the germline V gene, CDR1 is SNHLY and CDR2 is FYNNEI. Trimming took off 7 bases at V and 4 bases at J, with 13 bases between the two ends. The CDR3 protein is CASIGRDDNEKLFF. The DNA of the CDR3 is TGTGCCAGCATAGGACGGGATGATAATGAAAAACTGTTTTTT.

The chain has TRBV27 and TRBJ2-2; D is perhaps TRBD1 (6 bases). Germline V gene lookup returns CDR1 MNHEY and CDR2 SMNVEV (reference sequence). The CDR3 contains 15 residues. The V gene lost 1 base and the J gene lost 4 bases, with 10 bases spanning the gap. The chain's CDR3 is CASSLFLGGTGELFF. The DNA for the CDR3 is TGTGCCAGCAGTTTATTTTTAGGGGGCACCGGGGAGCTGTTTTTT.

This clonotype was recorded at least ten times. The chain joins TRBV4-3 to TRBJ1-1; a possible D gene is TRBD1 (5 bases). In germline, CDR1 is LGHNA, CDR2 YSLEER. The germline V and J ends were trimmed by 2 bases and 1 base, with 11 bases remaining between them. The CDR3 loop spans 15 amino acids. In DNA, the CDR3 is TGCGCCAGCAGCCAAATGGGACCCGAGAACACTGAAGCTTTCTTT. Protein product: CASSQMGPENTEAFF.

As to this clonotype: A much larger clone differs by one base, so this may be a read error. The chain joins TRBV7-8 to TRBJ2-5; 8 nucleotides match TRBD2. CDR1 is SGHVS and CDR2 is FQNEAQ in the germline V gene. With V trimmed by 2 bases and J by 7 bases, 12 bases remained unmatched. The CDR3 totals 16 residues. CDR3 DNA sequence: TGTGCCAGCAGCTTATTGCGGGGGGAGGCCGAAGGGACCCAGTACTTC. This translates into CASSLLRGEAEGTQYF.

This clonotype occurred a few times. The chain employs TRBV4-1 and TRBJ2-2; maybe TRBD1 (6 bases). The germline V gene has CDR1 MGHRA and CDR2 YSYEKL. The CDR3 runs 17 residues. V was pared by 2 bases and J by 0 bases, with 13 bases between. The CDR3 region has the DNA TGCGCCAGCAGCCAACAACACAGGGTCTCGAACACCGGGGAGCTGTTTTTT. Translation: CASSQQHRVSNTGELFF.

The chain carries TRBV2 and TRBJ2-3; 7 nucleotides line up with TRBD1. The CDR3 loop spans 14 amino acids. Germline-derived CDR1 and CDR2 are SNHLY and FYNNEI. With V trimmed by 7 bases and J by 2 bases, 6 bases remained unmatched. CDR3 sequence: CASTGTDITDTQYF. The CDR3 nucleotides read TGTGCCAGCACCGGGACAGATATCACAGATACGCAGTATTTT.

In the case of this clonotype: One base away lies a much larger clone, so this may be a sequencing read error. The rearrangement links TRBV19 to TRBJ1-1; perhaps TRBD1 as D (5 bases). The CDR3 is 16 residues long. Germline lookup yields CDR1 LNHDA and CDR2 SQIVND (reference sequence). CDR3 nucleotide sequence: TGTGCCAGCGAGCCCCGCAAGGGGCGGATGAACACTGAAACTTTCTTT. This translates into CASEPRKGRMNTETFF.

This clonotype appeared a few times. A single base separates this from a much larger clone, so it may be a read error. In this CDR3 the conserved last residue, phenylalanine or tryptophan, is missing, so a read error is likely. The chain couples TRBV7-6 to TRBJ2-3; 7 nucleotides match TRBD1. V trimming: 1 base; J trimming: 4 bases; junction bases outside the gene matches: 5. Germline V gene data show CDR1 as SGHVS and CDR2 as FNYEAQ. This CDR3 spans 15 amino acids. The CDR3 DNA follows: TGTGCCAGCAGCTTAGGGACAGGAAGTCCAGATACGCAGTATCTT. Translating it yields CASSLGTGSPDTQYL.

This clonotype appeared a few times. The chain links TRBV12-3 or TRBV12-4 to TRBJ1-3, with 8 positions matching TRBD1. The CDR3 has 15 residues. With 5 bases clipped from V and 0 bases from J, the junction kept 3 bases outside the gene matches. The CDR3 region is CASSRTGGSGNTIYF. The CDR3 coding sequence is TGTGCCAGCAGTCGAACAGGGGGCTCTGGAAACACCATATATTTT.